The next 9 T cell receptor beta chains were all read from a single sample in a study of regulatory T cells in long-lasting Graves disease. Time point indicated: persistent/refractory GD, antithyroid drugs over 5 years with positive TRAb. PBMCs provided the RNA from which the TCR library was made. Both iRepertoire HTBI primers and Arm-PCR of CDR3 regions were used to build the TCR beta libraries. TCRdb passed the multiplex PCR reads through MiXCR, listing each CDR3 protein once. The sample includes approximately 690,000 distinct CDR3 sequences, approximately 29% of them seen just once. Sequenced material: peripheral blood mononuclear cells (PBMCs), taken when the disease was refractory, from a patient treated with antithyroid drugs. Every receptor here comes from a female donor with Graves disease.

The chain combines TRBV6-2 or TRBV6-3 with TRBJ1-2, with D possibly being TRBD1 (5 bases). This CDR3 spans 14 amino acids. Trimming shortened V by 7 bases and J by 5 bases, and 17 bases separated the two germline ends. The V gene's germline CDR1 is MNHEY and CDR2 SVGEGT. CDR3 nucleotides: TGTGCCAGCACCACACGGGGCTCGGCTTATGGCTACACCTTC. Translation: CASTTRGSAYGYTF.

The J gene is TRBJ2-7, the V gene TRBV6-1; 9 bases fit TRBD1. The trim removed 4 bases at V and 4 bases at J, leaving 5 bases unmatched. The germline V gene encodes CDR1 MNHNS and CDR2 SASEGT. The CDR3 contains 14 residues. Here the CDR3 reads CASSARQGEYEQYF. CDR3 DNA: TGTGCCAGCAGTGCCCGACAGGGGGAATACGAGCAGTACTTC.

V is TRBV9 and J is TRBJ1-2; D not resolved. V was trimmed by 1 base and J by 0 bases, leaving 4 bases between them. There are 13 residues in the CDR3. Looked up from germline, CDR1 is SGDLS and CDR2 is YYNGEE. The CDR3 region has the DNA TGTGCCAGCAGCGTAATGACTAACTATGGCTACACCTTC. It codes for CASSVMTNYGYTF. The whole variable domain, remainder taken from reference TRBV9 and TRBJ1-2, is DSGVTQTPKHLITATGQRVTLRCSPRSGDLSVYWYQQSLDQGLQFLIQYYNGEERAKGNILERFSAQQFPDLHSELNLSSLELGDSALYFCASSVMTNYGYTFGSGTRLTVV.

This clonotype was seen only a few times. The CDR3 is CASSRQGGLAEAFF. CDR3 nucleotide sequence: TGTGCCAGCAGTAGGCAGGGAGGGTTGGCTGAAGCTTTCTTT. The chain joins TRBV27 to TRBJ1-1, with D perhaps matching TRBD1 (5 bases). Deletions cut 5 bases from V and 6 bases from J, with 16 bases between. Germline V gives CDR1 MNHEY, CDR2 SMNVEV (reference sequence). This CDR3 has 14 amino acids.

This clonotype was counted only a few times. CDR3 DNA sequence: TGTGCCAGCAGCCACGCGGGGGGCGATCAGCCCCAGCATTTT. Translating it yields CASSHAGGDQPQHF. The V call is TRBV3-1, the J call TRBJ1-5; D may be TRBD1 (6 bases). Germline V gives CDR1 LGHDT, CDR2 YNNKEL (reference sequence). The CDR3 has 14 amino acids. V lost 3 bases and J lost 5, with 11 bases in between.

J is TRBJ1-5 and V is TRBV15, with unresolved D. Germline CDR1 is LNHNV and CDR2 is YYDKDF (reference sequence). The CDR3 length is 16 residues. V was cut by 4 bases and J by 1 base, with 14 bases left in between. CDR3 loop: CATSTVGLSSNQPQHF. The CDR3 DNA is TGTGCCACCAGCACAGTCGGACTATCAAGCAATCAGCCCCAGCATTTT.

V is TRBV30 and J is TRBJ2-2; 11 nucleotides align to TRBD2. With 8 bases clipped from V and 6 bases from J, the junction kept 8 bases outside the gene matches. This CDR3 region has 14 residues. Per the germline V gene, CDR1 is GTSNPN and CDR2 is SVGIG (reference sequence). Here the CDR3 reads CARRLAGTPGELFF. The CDR3, as DNA: TGTGCCCGAAGACTAGCGGGAACCCCCGGGGAGCTGTTTTTT.

This sequence joins TRBV12-3 or TRBV12-4 and TRBJ1-2; a possible D gene is TRBD1 (6 bases). Trimming removed 4 bases at V and 4 bases at J, with 16 bases between. The CDR3 covers 15 residues. CDR3 amino acids: CASSYYRTVVYGYTF. Here the CDR3 DNA reads TGTGCCAGCAGTTACTATCGGACAGTCGTCTATGGCTACACCTTC.

The rearrangement joins TRBV5-1 to TRBJ2-7; a possible D gene is TRBD1 (6 bases). With 1 base removed from V and 5 bases from J, the gap between germline ends came to 16 bases. In germline, CDR1 is SGHRS, CDR2 YFSETQ. CDR3 length: 15 amino acids. The CDR3 protein is CASSLKPQGFNEQYF. The DNA of the CDR3 is TGCGCCAGCAGCTTGAAACCACAGGGTTTCAACGAGCAGTACTTC.